These 29 T cell receptor beta chains were all obtained from the same sample, sequenced in a study of neurological immune-mediated disorders. One entry per CDR3 protein, called by TCRdb with MiXCR from the 5' RACE reads. The repertoire consists of more than 15,000 distinct CDR3 sequences, with around 15% occurring once and the leading ten covering about 7.2%. The sequencing sample was made of CD4+ T cells from blood. These receptor sequences come from a woman aged 55-70 years with HTLV-1-associated myelopathy (HAM/TSP).

This clonotype has at least ten counts. The chain employs TRBV29-1 and TRBJ2-7, with TRBD2 matching 8 bases. After removal of 6 bases from V and 0 bases from J, the junction contained 4 bases not matched to a gene. CDR3 length: 13 residues. Germline assignment: CDR1 SQVTM and CDR2 ANQGSEA. CDR3 loop: CSVRREGSYEQYF. DNA for the CDR3: TGCAGCGTGAGACGGGAGGGCTCCTACGAGCAGTACTTC.

Of note for this clonotype: A read error may produce the germline difference seen at one junction end. V gene TRBV5-1 combines with J gene TRBJ2-6; 7 nucleotides match TRBD1. Germline loops: CDR1 SGHRS, CDR2 YFSETQ. This CDR3 is built from 15 residues. The CDR3 DNA sequence: TGTGCCAGCAGACGCACAGGGGACGGGGCCAACTTCCTGACTTTC. The encoded protein is CASRRTGDGANFLTF.

Many counts were recorded for this clonotype. The chain uses TRBV5-1 and TRBJ1-1; maybe TRBD1 (6 bases). In germline, CDR1 is SGHRS, CDR2 YFSETQ. V was pared by 5 bases and J by 1 base, with 9 bases between. This CDR3 contains 13 residues. The CDR3 is CASRRTANTEAFF. In nucleotides, the CDR3 is TGCGCCAGCAGACGGACAGCGAACACTGAAGCTTTCTTT.

This clonotype was observed at least ten times. The chain joins TRBV5-6 to TRBJ2-6, with D perhaps TRBD1 (5 bases). This CDR3 spans 17 amino acids. Germline loops: CDR1 SGHDT, CDR2 YYEEEE. Between the trimmed V and J ends, which lost 3 bases and 0 bases, there was a span of 13 bases. The DNA for the CDR3 is TGTGCCAGCAGCTCGCTAGGGGCCGTCTCTGGGGCCAACGTCCTGACTTTC. Translation gives CASSSLGAVSGANVLTF.

In this sample, this clonotype turned up many times. The J gene is TRBJ1-1, the V gene TRBV7-2; 8 bases line up with TRBD1. The CDR3 runs to 14 residues. Germline loops: CDR1 SGHTA, CDR2 FQGNSA. V trimming: 4 bases; J trimming: 1 base; junction bases outside the gene matches: 2. CDR3 bases: TGTGCCAGCAGCTGGGACAGGTGGAACACTGAAGCTTTCTTT. Its translation: CASSWDRWNTEAFF.

This clonotype counts as medium-sized (0.01 to 0.1%). This chain connects TRBV28 to TRBJ1-1; TRBD1 matches 7 bases. Trimming at V came to 10 bases and at J to 2 bases, leaving 13 bases not matched to a gene. The CDR3 has 15 residues. CDR1 is MDHEN and CDR2 is SYDVKM in the germline V gene. The CDR3 bases are TGTGCCACCGACAGGGCAGGGCGGGGTAACACTGAAGCTTTCTTT. Amino acid sequence: CATDRAGRGNTEAFF.

The chain uses TRBV12-5 and TRBJ2-7, with D possibly being TRBD1 (6 bases). The length of the CDR3 is 15 residues. Trimming removed 1 base from V and 0 bases from J, with 10 bases in between. Germline values: CDR1 LGHNT, CDR2 FRNRAP. The CDR3 DNA sequence: TGTGCTAGTGGTTTGGGAACAGGGTACTCCTACGAGCAGTACTTC. Translating gives CASGLGTGYSYEQYF.

Ten or more counts support this clonotype. The chain has TRBV3-1 and TRBJ1-2; no firm D call. V lost 1 base to trimming and J lost 8 bases, with 11 bases between them. Germline V CDR1 and CDR2: LGHDT, YNNKEL (reference sequence). The CDR3 contains 13 residues. This CDR3 reads CASSQGGSKGYTF. CDR3 coding DNA: TGTGCCAGCAGCCAAGGGGGATCTAAGGGCTACACCTTC. Full variable domain (rest looked up from reference TRBV3-1 and TRBJ1-2): DTAVSQTPKYLVTQMGNDKSIKCEQNLGHDTMYWYKQDSKKFLKIMFSYNNKELIINETVPNRFSPKSPDKAHLNLHINSLELGDSAVYFCASSQGGSKGYTFGSGTRLTVV.

By sample share, this clonotype is medium-sized (0.01 to 0.1%). The chain combines TRBV20-1 with TRBJ2-7; TRBD2 agrees at 11 bases. The J segment lost 4 bases and the V segment lost 5 bases, leaving 10 bases of the junction unmatched. The CDR3 consists of 15 residues. Germline V gene data show CDR1 as DFQATT and CDR2 as SNEGSKA (reference sequence). CDR3 sequence: CSASSFGTSGYEQYF. The CDR3 DNA sequence: TGCAGTGCTTCGTCATTTGGGACTAGCGGTTACGAGCAGTACTTC.

This clonotype showed up many times. The chain employs TRBV5-6 and TRBJ2-5, with 9 bases matching TRBD1. V lost 0 bases, J lost 3 bases, and 3 bases stayed unmatched. The CDR3 runs to 15 residues. Germline V lookup: CDR1 SGHDT, CDR2 YYEEEE. The CDR3 here is CASSLARDREETQYF. The CDR3 region has the DNA TGTGCCAGCAGCTTGGCCCGGGACAGGGAAGAGACCCAGTACTTC. The full variable domain, completed using reference TRBV5-6 and TRBJ2-5, is DAGVTQSPTHLIKTRGQQVTLRCSPKSGHDTVSWYQQALGQGPQFIFQYYEEEERQRGNFPDRFSGHQFPNYSSELNVNALLLGDSALYLCASSLARDREETQYFGPGTRLLVL.

This clonotype was seen many times. This sequence joins TRBV6-1 and TRBJ1-2; D is uncertain. The CDR3 runs to 14 residues. Trimming cost V 1 base and J 4 bases, with 10 bases left between them. Germline V CDR1 and CDR2: MNHNS, SASEGT. CDR3 sequence: CASSEVTAIYGYTF. The DNA of the CDR3 is TGTGCCAGCAGTGAAGTCACAGCGATCTATGGCTACACCTTC.

This clonotype was recorded many times. This rearrangement joins TRBV12-5 to TRBJ2-6; 10 bases agree with TRBD1. The germline V gene has CDR1 LGHNT and CDR2 FRNRAP. The CDR3 consists of 19 residues. V lost 3 bases, J lost 0 bases, and 8 bases stayed unmatched. The CDR3 DNA sequence: TGTGCTAGTGGTTTCTCGGGACAGGGGAAGGGCTCTGGGGCCAACGTCCTGACTTTC. As protein: CASGFSGQGKGSGANVLTF. The complete variable domain, with remaining parts taken from reference TRBV12-5 and TRBJ2-6, reads DARVTQTPRHKVTEMGQEVTMRCQPILGHNTVFWYRQTMMQGLELLAYFRNRAPLDDSGMPKDRFSAEMPDATLATLKIQPSEPRDSAVYFCASGFSGQGKGSGANVLTFGAGSRLTVL.

This clonotype came up many times. This chain joins TRBV20-1 and TRBJ2-1; 10 bases are a match to TRBD2. The V segment lost 1 base and the J segment 3 bases; nucleotides outside the gene matches: 12. Germline loops: CDR1 DFQATT, CDR2 SNEGSKA (reference sequence). The CDR3 totals 18 residues. Here the CDR3 DNA reads TGCAGTGCTAGAGCCCTTACTCTAGCGGGGGCGTTCTACAATGAGCAGTTCTTC. It is translated as CSARALTLAGAFYNEQFF.

This chain links TRBV5-1 with TRBJ2-1; TRBD2 matches 11 bases. Germline values: CDR1 SGHRS, CDR2 YFSETQ. Trimming at V came to 5 bases and at J to 6 bases, leaving 10 bases not matched to a gene. This CDR3 has 16 amino acids. CDR3 nucleotide sequence: TGCGCCAGCAGACTAGCGGCTAGCGGGAGGTCCAATGAGCAGTTCTTC. The encoded protein is CASRLAASGRSNEQFF.

This clonotype was picked up many times. The chain is built from TRBV7-9 and TRBJ2-5; TRBD2 aligns across 11 bases. The CDR3 contains 14 residues. Germline V gene sequence: CDR1 SEHNR, CDR2 FQNEAQ (reference sequence). The V segment lost 3 bases and the J segment 9 bases; nucleotides outside the gene matches: 6. CDR3 region: CASSLGLAEAAQYF. Here the CDR3 DNA reads TGTGCCAGCAGCTTGGGACTAGCGGAAGCGGCCCAGTACTTC.

This clonotype appeared a single time. The chain couples TRBV3-1 to TRBJ1-2; no reliable D call. Germline assignment: CDR1 LGHDT and CDR2 YNNKEL (reference sequence). V lost 2 bases and J lost 11, with 12 bases in between. The CDR3 covers 12 residues. CDR3 sequence (DNA): TGTGCCAGCAGCCAATGGATGAGTGGTTACACCTTC. Amino acids: CASSQWMSGYTF. The complete variable domain, with remaining parts taken from reference TRBV3-1 and TRBJ1-2, reads DTAVSQTPKYLVTQMGNDKSIKCEQNLGHDTMYWYKQDSKKFLKIMFSYNNKELIINETVPNRFSPKSPDKAHLNLHINSLELGDSAVYFCASSQWMSGYTFGSGTRLTVV.

This clonotype was seen many times. This chain connects TRBV6-1 to TRBJ2-1; 9 nucleotides align to TRBD2. Germline loops: CDR1 MNHNS, CDR2 SASEGT. Trimming removed 6 bases from V and 3 bases from J; junction bases left unmatched: 18. CDR3 length equals 19 residues. The CDR3 nucleotides read TGTGCCAGCAGCACACTGGGACGAACCGGGACTAGCTTCTACAATGAGCAGTTCTTC. As protein: CASSTLGRTGTSFYNEQFF.

This clonotype was picked up many times. The chain couples TRBV10-3 to TRBJ1-4, with a tentative D call TRBD1 (6 bases). V was pared by 0 bases and J by 8 bases, with 22 bases between. This CDR3 contains 18 residues. Germline V lookup: CDR1 ENHRY, CDR2 SYGVKD. The CDR3 spells CAISESGAGFGSQEKLFF. DNA for the CDR3: TGTGCCATCAGTGAGTCGGGGGCAGGCTTTGGAAGTCAGGAAAAACTGTTTTTT.

This clonotype came up many times. The V and J genes are TRBV7-2 and TRBJ1-2, with no clear D. The CDR3 consists of 15 residues. Germline CDR1 is SGHTA and CDR2 is FQGNSA. V was cut by 1 base and J by 0 bases, with 9 bases left in between. The CDR3 is CASSLDTLANYGYTF. CDR3 DNA sequence: TGTGCCAGCAGCTTAGATACGCTAGCTAACTATGGCTACACCTTC.

This clonotype was counted at least ten times. The chain joins TRBV20-1 to TRBJ1-1, with a weak D call TRBD1 (5 bases). This CDR3 spans 14 amino acids. Trimming took 4 bases from V and 6 from J, leaving 18 bases between them. Germline V gene sequence: CDR1 DFQATT, CDR2 SNEGSKA (reference sequence). CDR3 bases: TGCAGTGCTACCCGGGACCGCCGCGGGGCTGAAGCTTTCTTT. It encodes CSATRDRRGAEAFF.

This clonotype was counted ten times or more. V is TRBV6-5 and J is TRBJ1-6; D unresolved. The ends were cut back, 2 bases at V and 10 bases at J, with 9 bases in the middle. CDR3 size: 13 residues. Germline values: CDR1 MNHEY, CDR2 SVGAGI. Here the CDR3 DNA reads TGTGCCAGCAGTTACGGCGTGCACTCACCCCTCCACTTT. Protein sequence: CASSYGVHSPLHF.

This clonotype was counted at least ten times. The chain combines TRBV18 with TRBJ2-1, with 10 bases fitting TRBD1. The CDR3 runs 16 residues. The germline CDR1 and CDR2 sequences are KGHSH and LQKENI. V lost 3 bases and J lost 7; bases outside the gene matches: 9. Written as DNA, the CDR3 is TGTGCCAGCTCACCTGAGACAGGGGGCGAGAGGAATGAGCAGTTCTTC. Residues: CASSPETGGERNEQFF.

Ten or more counts support this clonotype. The chain couples TRBV12-3 or TRBV12-4 to TRBJ2-3, with D unresolved. The CDR3 runs 16 residues. The V gene lost 6 bases and the J gene lost 5 bases, with 21 bases spanning the gap. The chain's CDR3 is CASSLRSQPGGDTQYF. The CDR3 nucleotides read TGTGCCAGCAGCCTAAGGTCACAGCCAGGTGGAGATACGCAGTATTTT.

This clonotype was found many times. V gene TRBV18 combines with J gene TRBJ2-1; TRBD2 agrees at 8 bases. V shed 8 bases and J 6 bases; nucleotides not matched to a gene: 12. This CDR3 is 15 amino acids long. The germline V gene encodes CDR1 KGHSH and CDR2 LQKENI. Written as DNA, the CDR3 is TGTGCCAGCGGGGGTAAGCGGGAGTCCGGCAATGAGCAGTTCTTC. Residues: CASGGKRESGNEQFF.

At least ten counts were recorded for this clonotype. The chain employs TRBV5-1 and TRBJ1-4; D might be TRBD1 (5 bases). The CDR3 has 14 residues. Trimming shortened V by 1 base and J by 5 bases, and 9 bases separated the two germline ends. CDR1 is SGHRS and CDR2 is YFSETQ in the germline V gene. For the CDR3, the DNA is TGCGCCAGCAGCTTGCAGGGCTTAAATGAAAAACTGTTTTTT. Protein sequence: CASSLQGLNEKLFF. The full variable domain, in which reference TRBV5-1 and TRBJ1-4 provide the parts outside the CDR3, is KAGVTQTPRYLIKTRGQQVTLSCSPISGHRSVSWYQQTPGQGLQFLFEYFSETQRNKGNFPGRFSGRQFSNSRSEMNVSTLELGDSALYLCASSLQGLNEKLFFGSGTQLSVL.

This clonotype was picked up many times. This rearrangement joins TRBV29-1 to TRBJ2-7, with D perhaps assigned TRBD1 or TRBD2 (5 bases each). Germline CDR1 SQVTM, CDR2 ANQGSEA. This CDR3 has 15 amino acids. Trimming removed 4 bases at V and 0 bases at J, with 16 bases between. CDR3 protein: CSVVPWDRSSYEQYF. CDR3 coding DNA: TGCAGCGTTGTGCCCTGGGACCGCAGCTCCTACGAGCAGTACTTC.

This clonotype was detected ten times or more. The CDR3 sequence: CASSWGEGNTEAFF. The CDR3 bases are TGTGCCAGCAGTTGGGGAGAGGGGAACACTGAAGCTTTCTTT. J is TRBJ1-1 and V is TRBV6-2 or TRBV6-3, with no clear D. There are 14 residues in the CDR3. Germline CDR1 is MNHEY and CDR2 is SVGEGT. Trimming took off 4 bases at V and 1 base at J, with 10 bases between the two ends.

This clonotype showed up many times. The CDR3 region is CASSVAPDVRHTQYF. As DNA, the CDR3 is TGTGCCAGCAGCGTAGCCCCCGACGTGCGACATACGCAGTATTTT. The genes are TRBV9 and TRBJ2-3; D gene ambiguous. CDR1 is SGDLS and CDR2 is YYNGEE in the germline V gene. The CDR3 has 15 amino acids. V dropped 0 bases and J dropped 7 bases, with 15 bases sitting between them.

This clonotype was recorded many times. The rearrangement joins TRBV5-1 to TRBJ2-2; TRBD1 agrees at 9 bases. This CDR3 spans 15 amino acids. Germline lookup yields CDR1 SGHRS and CDR2 YFSETQ. V lost 2 bases, J lost 5 bases, and 4 bases stayed unmatched. The CDR3 coding sequence is TGCGCCAGCAGCTTACAGGGGGCTGGGACCGGGGAGCTGTTTTTT. It specifies CASSLQGAGTGELFF.